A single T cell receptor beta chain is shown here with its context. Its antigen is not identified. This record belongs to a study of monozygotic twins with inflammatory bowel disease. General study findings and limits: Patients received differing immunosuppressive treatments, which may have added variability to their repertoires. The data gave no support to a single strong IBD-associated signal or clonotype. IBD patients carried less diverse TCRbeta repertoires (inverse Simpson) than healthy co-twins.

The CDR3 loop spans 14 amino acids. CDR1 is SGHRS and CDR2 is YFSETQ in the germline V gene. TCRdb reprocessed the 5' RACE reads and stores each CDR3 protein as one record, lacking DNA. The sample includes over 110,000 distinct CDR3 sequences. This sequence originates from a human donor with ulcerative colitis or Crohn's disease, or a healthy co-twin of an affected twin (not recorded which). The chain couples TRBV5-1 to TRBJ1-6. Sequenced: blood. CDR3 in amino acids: CASSLGRGESPLHF.